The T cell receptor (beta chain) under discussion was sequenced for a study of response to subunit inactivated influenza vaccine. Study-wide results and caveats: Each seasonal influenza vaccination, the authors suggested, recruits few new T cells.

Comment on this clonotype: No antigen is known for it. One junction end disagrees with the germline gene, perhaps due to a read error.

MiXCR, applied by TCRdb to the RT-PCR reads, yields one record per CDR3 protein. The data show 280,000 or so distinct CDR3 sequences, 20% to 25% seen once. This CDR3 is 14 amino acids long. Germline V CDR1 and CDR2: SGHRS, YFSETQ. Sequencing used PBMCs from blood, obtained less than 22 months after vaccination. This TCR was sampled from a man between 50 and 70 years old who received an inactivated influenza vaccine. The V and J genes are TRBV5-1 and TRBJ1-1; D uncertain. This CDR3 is CTSSLAGSGTEAFF. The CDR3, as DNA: TGCACCAGCAGCTTGGCGGGCTCCGGCACTGAAGCTTTCTTT.